The 29 T cell receptor beta chains listed next were all sequenced from one sample in a study of T-cell reconstitution after alpha-beta-depleted transplantation in children. TCRbeta library construction was performed incorporating unique molecular identifiers. MiXCR, run by TCRdb on the PCR reads, gives a single entry per CDR3 protein. The table lists over 7,500 distinct CDR3 sequences, 12% of them singletons, with around 50% in the top ten. This sample comprised PBMCs, mostly from graft donor cells, obtained 60 days after TCRalphabeta/CD19-depleted stem cell transplant. These receptors were taken from a patient aged 2-10 years who had a stem cell transplant for inherited bone marrow failure, so the T cells may come from the graft donor.

The chain is built from TRBV28 and TRBJ1-3, with D hard to call. V lost 1 base and J lost 1, with 11 bases in between. Germline V CDR1 and CDR2: MDHEN, SYDVKM. The CDR3 loop spans 16 amino acids. The CDR3 nucleotides are TGTGCCAGCAGTTTATTCGAGGGAGAATCTGGAAACACCATATATTTT. Translation: CASSLFEGESGNTIYF.

The chain combines TRBV5-1 with TRBJ2-1; D is uncertain. The CDR3 consists of 14 residues. CDR1 SGHRS and CDR2 YFSETQ come from the germline V gene. Trimming cost V 2 bases and J 0 bases, with 6 bases left between them. This CDR3 reads CASSFQSSYNEQFF. In DNA, the CDR3 is TGCGCCAGCAGCTTCCAGAGCTCCTACAATGAGCAGTTCTTC.

This clonotype has ten or more counts. V and J are TRBV6-5 and TRBJ2-3, with TRBD2 matching 10 bases. Germline V lookup: CDR1 MNHEY, CDR2 SVGAGI. The V segment lost 0 bases and the J segment 6 bases; nucleotides outside the gene matches: 9. The CDR3 covers 17 residues. CDR3 loop: CASSYSTPSGGMDTQYF. The CDR3 DNA reads TGTGCCAGCAGTTACTCGACCCCTAGCGGGGGCATGGATACGCAGTATTTT.

The chain couples TRBV4-1 to TRBJ2-3; D not resolved. Germline V lookup: CDR1 MGHRA, CDR2 YSYEKL. The length of the CDR3 is 16 residues. V dropped 5 bases and J dropped 0 bases, with 15 bases sitting between them. The chain's CDR3 is CASSARTVTSTDTQYF. The CDR3 nucleotides read TGCGCCAGCAGCGCCCGGACCGTCACTAGCACAGATACGCAGTATTTT.

V is TRBV12-3 or TRBV12-4 and J is TRBJ2-2; D not resolved. The V end lost 6 bases, the J end lost 7 bases, and 9 bases lay between the germline ends. The CDR3 totals 12 residues. The CDR3 loop is CASSYSDGELFF. CDR3 nucleotide sequence: TGTGCCAGCAGCTACTCCGACGGGGAGCTGTTTTTT.

This clonotype came up many times. Here the CDR3 reads CASSLVGRGDIQYF. The CDR3 DNA is TGCGCCAGCAGCTTGGTAGGGAGGGGTGACATTCAGTACTTC. This chain connects TRBV5-1 to TRBJ2-4; 7 nucleotides agree with TRBD2. V was pared by 0 bases and J by 8 bases, with 5 bases of the junction left unmatched. From germline, CDR1 is SGHRS and CDR2 YFSETQ. The CDR3 length is 14 residues.

This clonotype has ten or more counts. Germline is not matched at one junction end, which may reflect a read error. The genes are TRBV7-7 and TRBJ2-3; 9 bases agree with TRBD2. CDR1 is SSHAT and CDR2 is FNYEAQ in the germline V gene (reference sequence). CDR3 size: 16 residues. CDR3 loop: CASSVGAGGPTDTQYF. The CDR3 DNA sequence: TGTGCTAGCAGCGTGGGTGCGGGAGGGCCGACAGATACGCAGTATTTT.

The table lists this clonotype with many counts. The rearrangement uses TRBV9 and TRBJ2-1; 8 nucleotides agree with TRBD2. The J segment lost 6 bases and the V segment lost 1 base, leaving 15 bases of the junction unmatched. Germline V gene data show CDR1 as SGDLS and CDR2 as YYNGEE. The CDR3 is 18 residues long. This CDR3 reads CASSVFSPRGGRGNEQFF. The CDR3 DNA reads as TGTGCCAGCAGCGTATTTTCTCCCCGGGGGGGGCGAGGCAATGAGCAGTTCTTC.

This clonotype was counted at least ten times. V gene TRBV3-1 combines with J gene TRBJ2-1; 8 bases match TRBD2. V dropped 0 bases and J dropped 4; count of bases not matched to a gene: 14. The germline CDR1 and CDR2 sequences are LGHDT and YNNKEL (reference sequence). The CDR3 runs to 19 residues. The CDR3 DNA reads TGTGCCAGCAGCCAAGACCCCCTAAGTTTCGGGAGGGCATACAATGAGCAGTTCTTC. Encoded protein: CASSQDPLSFGRAYNEQFF.

The chain couples TRBV6-1 to TRBJ1-5; TRBD1 agrees at 7 bases. The CDR3 length is 15 residues. In germline, CDR1 is MNHNS, CDR2 SASEGT. The J segment lost 5 bases and the V segment lost 2 bases, leaving 6 bases of the junction unmatched. For the CDR3, the DNA is TGTGCCAGCAGTGAACTTACAGGGGAGTATCAGCCCCAGCATTTT. As protein: CASSELTGEYQPQHF.

This clonotype was picked up many times. V is TRBV12-3 or TRBV12-4 and J is TRBJ2-3, with TRBD2 matching 8 bases. Trimming removed 11 bases from V and 3 bases from J; junction bases left unmatched: 22. CDR3 size: 18 residues. The CDR3 DNA follows: TGTGCCCTCGGAAGATCCTACGGGACGGGAGGGCCGACAGATACGCAGTATTTT. This codes for CALGRSYGTGGPTDTQYF.

This clonotype was counted ten times or more. The V and J genes are TRBV20-1 and TRBJ2-7, with D unresolved. CDR1 DFQATT and CDR2 SNEGSKA come from the germline V gene (reference sequence). This CDR3 comprises 14 residues. V was clipped by 0 bases and J by 0 bases, with 9 bases between them. The CDR3 DNA reads as TGCAGTGCTAGAGATGGTGGCTACTCCTACGAGCAGTACTTC. The encoded protein is CSARDGGYSYEQYF.

This clonotype showed up many times. The chain recombines TRBV20-1 with TRBJ2-1; TRBD2 agrees at 14 bases. This CDR3 has 14 residues. Germline CDR1 reads DFQATT; CDR2 reads SNEGSKA (reference sequence). J gave up 12 bases and V 6 bases, and 10 bases lay outside the gene matches. The CDR3 coding sequence is TGCAGTGCGCCTGGGACTAGCGGGAGCCGAGGGCAGTTCTTC. Its protein is CSAPGTSGSRGQFF.

This clonotype was counted at least ten times. The chain employs TRBV12-3 or TRBV12-4 and TRBJ2-7, with 10 bases aligning to TRBD2. V gave up 6 bases and J gave up 4 bases; unmatched junction bases: 9. The CDR3 runs to 15 residues. CDR3 bases: TGTGCCAGCAGGGAGGGACTAGCGCAGGGATACGAGCAGTACTTC. Translating gives CASREGLAQGYEQYF.

This clonotype was counted at least ten times. This sequence joins TRBV5-1 and TRBJ2-5; unclear D gene. The CDR3 has 13 residues. The V gene lost 3 bases and the J gene lost 5 bases, with 11 bases spanning the gap. Germline values: CDR1 SGHRS, CDR2 YFSETQ. CDR3 protein: CASSSEVGETQYF. CDR3 DNA sequence: TGCGCCAGCAGCTCGGAAGTCGGGGAGACCCAGTACTTC.

This clonotype was seen at least ten times. The chain employs TRBV7-9 and TRBJ2-3; 11 bases fit TRBD2. This CDR3 is 19 amino acids long. Unmatched junction bases numbered 13, after V lost 3 bases and J lost 2 bases. Germline-derived CDR1 and CDR2 are SEHNR and FQNEAQ (reference sequence). The DNA for the CDR3 is TGTGCCAGCAGCTTCTTGGTCCACCGGGGACTAGCGGTCACAGATACGCAGTATTTT. This codes for CASSFLVHRGLAVTDTQYF.

The table lists this clonotype with many counts. CDR3 in amino acids: CASSSDTDTQYF. CDR3 bases: TGTGCCAGCAGTTCCGATACAGATACGCAGTATTTT. The rearrangement joins TRBV28 to TRBJ2-3; D is uncertain. The ends were cut back, 4 bases at V and 3 bases at J, with 5 bases in the middle. CDR1 MDHEN and CDR2 SYDVKM come from the germline V gene. The CDR3 length is 12 residues.

The sample holds many counts of this clonotype. The chain has TRBV9 and TRBJ2-3, with 10 nucleotides matching TRBD2. The trim removed 4 bases at V and 4 bases at J, leaving 9 bases unmatched. Germline V gene data show CDR1 as SGDLS and CDR2 as YYNGEE. The length of the CDR3 is 16 residues. In nucleotides, the CDR3 is TGTGCCAGCAGCTCCCATAGCGGGAGGTTCGCAGATACGCAGTATTTT. It is translated as CASSSHSGRFADTQYF.

CDR3 sequence reads: CASSLVAGDEKLFF. In DNA, the CDR3 is TGTGCCAGCAGCTTAGTGGCGGGGGATGAAAAACTGTTTTTT. V and J are TRBV7-6 and TRBJ1-4; D possibly corresponds to TRBD1 (5 bases). This CDR3 has 14 residues. Trimming stripped 1 base from V and 6 bases from J, with 9 bases between. Germline lookup yields CDR1 SGHVS and CDR2 FNYEAQ.

This clonotype appeared many times. The CDR3 is CATSDSGTRRNEQFF. The CDR3 nucleotides are TGTGCCACCAGTGACTCCGGGACTAGGAGGAATGAGCAGTTCTTC. The chain joins TRBV24-1 to TRBJ2-1, with 8 bases fitting TRBD2. V shed 4 bases, J shed 7 bases, and the junction held 8 bases outside the gene matches. Looked up from germline, CDR1 is KGHDR and CDR2 is SFDVKD. The CDR3 contains 15 residues.

This clonotype was seen repeatedly, ten times or more. This chain connects TRBV11-2 to TRBJ2-1, with 9 positions matching TRBD2. This CDR3 is 15 amino acids long. Germline V lookup: CDR1 SGHAT, CDR2 FQNNGV. The V segment lost 4 bases and the J segment 6 bases; nucleotides outside the gene matches: 7. As DNA, the CDR3 is TGTGCCAGCAGCTCTCTGCGGGGGGGAATCAATGAGCAGTTCTTC. It yields the protein CASSSLRGGINEQFF.

The table lists this clonotype with many counts. This chain uses TRBV20-1 with TRBJ2-6; a weak D match, TRBD1 (6 bases). V was clipped by 6 bases and J by 1 base, with 10 bases between them. Looked up from germline, CDR1 is DFQATT and CDR2 is SNEGSKA (reference sequence). The CDR3 covers 14 residues. The CDR3 DNA is TGCAGTGCCAGGGGCCGGTCTGGGGCCAACGTCCTGACTTTC. As protein: CSARGRSGANVLTF.

This clonotype is medium-sized. The genes are TRBV10-3 and TRBJ2-6; D is undetermined. V was shortened by 5 bases and J by 4 bases, with 6 bases between the two germline ends. Germline CDR1 is ENHRY and CDR2 is SYGVKD. The CDR3 runs to 13 residues. In DNA form, the CDR3 reads TGTGCCATCAGTCCAGTGGGGGCCAACGTCCTGACTTTC. This sequence encodes CAISPVGANVLTF.

This clonotype was seen repeatedly, ten times or more. At one boundary the junction diverges from the germline segment, which might be a read error. V usage is TRBV7-7 and J usage is TRBJ2-1, with 14 positions matching TRBD2. CDR1 and CDR2 from the germline V gene are SSHAT and FNYEAQ (reference sequence). This CDR3 comprises 15 residues. CDR3 coding DNA: TGTGCTAGCAGCTTATGGGGACTAGCGGGAGATGAGCAGTTCTTC. The encoded protein is CASSLWGLAGDEQFF.

This clonotype was recorded at least ten times. The chain links TRBV10-3 to TRBJ1-1; D unresolved. Germline CDR1 is ENHRY and CDR2 is SYGVKD. Trimming took 10 bases from V and 0 from J, leaving 18 bases between them. The CDR3 contains 15 residues. The chain's CDR3 is CATGRAAAMNTEAFF. The CDR3 coding sequence is TGTGCCACGGGGAGGGCGGCAGCCATGAACACTGAAGCTTTCTTT.

By proportion, this clonotype is hyperexpanded (1% or more). The V gene is TRBV5-6, the J gene TRBJ1-3, with D uncertain. V was cut by 1 base and J by 4 bases, with 12 bases left in between. CDR3 size: 15 residues. Germline-derived CDR1 and CDR2 are SGHDT and YYEEEE. Written as DNA, the CDR3 is TGTGCCAGCAGCTTGAATATGGGATCAGGAAACACCATATATTTT. Protein: CASSLNMGSGNTIYF.

This clonotype came up many times. The chain links TRBV7-9 to TRBJ2-1; 12 bases agree with TRBD2. The J segment lost 3 bases and the V segment lost 3 bases, leaving 6 bases of the junction unmatched. The CDR3 has 17 residues. Germline V lookup: CDR1 SEHNR, CDR2 FQNEAQ (reference sequence). CDR3: CASSFRLAGVYYNEQFF. As DNA, the CDR3 is TGTGCCAGCAGCTTTAGACTAGCGGGAGTTTACTACAATGAGCAGTTCTTC.

This clonotype occurred many times. This sequence joins TRBV6-2 or TRBV6-3 and TRBJ2-1; D gene unclear. V was clipped by 1 base and J by 5 bases, with 15 bases between them. Germline-derived CDR1 and CDR2 are MNHEY and SVGEGT. The CDR3 spans 16 residues. CDR3 DNA: TGTGCCAGCAGTTACTGGGCAGACGTCGGAAACAATGAGCAGTTCTTC. It yields the protein CASSYWADVGNNEQFF.

Ten or more counts support this clonotype. This sequence joins TRBV28 and TRBJ1-2; D unclear. CDR1 MDHEN and CDR2 SYDVKM come from the germline V gene. Trimming stripped 3 bases from V and 5 bases from J, with 7 bases between. This CDR3 has 12 amino acids. The CDR3 region has the DNA TGTGCCAGCAGTTTTTTGGCTTATGGCTACACCTTC. Protein product: CASSFLAYGYTF.